The present entry profiles one T cell receptor (beta chain) with its context. The target antigen is unknown. J lost 5 bases, V lost 4 bases, and 5 bases had no gene match. CDR1 and CDR2 (germline): SGHDN, FVKESK. The CDR3 totals 14 residues. This specimen belongs to a study of cytomegalovirus exposure and HLA in healthy donors. Study-wide results and caveats: An apparent linkage of common viral pathogens to several of the most significant clusters emerged in a later analysis. TCR beta chain V- and J-gene trimming was linked, in a later analysis, to a missense variant in DCLRE1C. Beyond CMV serostatus, there was no information to go on about immune exposure. Using a false discovery rate of 0.05, a later analysis showed that 15,000 to 20,000 TCR beta sequences were associated with HLA alleles.

Both 60 Vbeta primers and 13 Jbeta primers went into the PCR. Repertoires were generated with immunoSEQ multiplex PCR, while TCRdb's copy carries only in-frame clones and drops some. The data hold some 71,000 clones, with about 74% observed a single time. The sequenced sample was PBMCs. The chain employs TRBV14 and TRBJ1-1; 9 bases are shared with TRBD1. The clonotype originates from a woman aged 25 to 45 in good health and CMV-seropositive. The CDR3 bases are TGTGCCAGCAGCCGAAACAGGGGGCGAACTGAAGCTTTCTTT. It yields the protein CASSRNRGRTEAFF.